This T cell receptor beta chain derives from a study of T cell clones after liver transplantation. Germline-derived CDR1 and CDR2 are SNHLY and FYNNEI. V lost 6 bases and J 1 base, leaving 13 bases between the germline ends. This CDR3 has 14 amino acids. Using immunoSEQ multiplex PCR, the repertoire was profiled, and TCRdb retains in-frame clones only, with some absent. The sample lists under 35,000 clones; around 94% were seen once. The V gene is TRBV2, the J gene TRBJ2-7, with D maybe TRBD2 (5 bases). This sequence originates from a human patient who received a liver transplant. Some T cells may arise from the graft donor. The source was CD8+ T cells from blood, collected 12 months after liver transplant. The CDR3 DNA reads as TGTGCCAGCAGCGGGGAAAACACGTCCTACGAGCAGTACTTC. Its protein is CASSGENTSYEQYF.